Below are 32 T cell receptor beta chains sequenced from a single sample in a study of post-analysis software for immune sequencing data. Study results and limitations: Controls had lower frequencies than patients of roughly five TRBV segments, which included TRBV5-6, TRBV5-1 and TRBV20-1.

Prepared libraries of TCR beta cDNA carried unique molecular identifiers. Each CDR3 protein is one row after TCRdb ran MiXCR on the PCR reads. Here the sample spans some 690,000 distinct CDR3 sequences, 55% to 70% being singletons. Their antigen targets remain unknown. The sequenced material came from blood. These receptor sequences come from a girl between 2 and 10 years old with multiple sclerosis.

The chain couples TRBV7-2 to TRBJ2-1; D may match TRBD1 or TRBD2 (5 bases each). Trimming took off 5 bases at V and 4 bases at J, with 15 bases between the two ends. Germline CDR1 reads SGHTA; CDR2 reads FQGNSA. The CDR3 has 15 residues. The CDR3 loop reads CASSPSGDGYNEQFF. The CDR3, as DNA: TGTGCCAGCAGCCCTAGTGGGGACGGATACAATGAGCAGTTCTTC. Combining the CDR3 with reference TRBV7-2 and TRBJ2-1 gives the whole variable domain GAGVSQSPSNKVTEKGKDVELRCDPISGHTALYWYRQSLGQGLEFLIYFQGNSAPDKSGLPSDRFSAERTGGSVSTLTIQRTQQEDSAVYLCASSPSGDGYNEQFFGPGTRLTVL.

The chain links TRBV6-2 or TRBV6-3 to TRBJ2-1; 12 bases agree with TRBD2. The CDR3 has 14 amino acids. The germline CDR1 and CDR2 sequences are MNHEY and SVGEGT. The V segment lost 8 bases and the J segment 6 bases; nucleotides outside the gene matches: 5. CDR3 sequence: CASRRLAGVNEQFF. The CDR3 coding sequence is TGTGCCAGCCGAAGACTAGCGGGGGTCAATGAGCAGTTCTTC.

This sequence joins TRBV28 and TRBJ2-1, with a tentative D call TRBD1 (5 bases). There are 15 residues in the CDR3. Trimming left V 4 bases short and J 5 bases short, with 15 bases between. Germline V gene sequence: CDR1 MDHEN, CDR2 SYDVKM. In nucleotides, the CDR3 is TGTGCCAGCAGTTCGTCTCAGGGTTGGAACAATGAGCAGTTCTTC. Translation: CASSSSQGWNNEQFF. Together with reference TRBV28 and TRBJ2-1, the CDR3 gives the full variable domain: DVKVTQSSRYLVKRTGEKVFLECVQDMDHENMFWYRQDPGLGLRLIYFSYDVKMKEKGDIPEGYSVSREKKERFSLILESASTNQTSMYLCASSSSQGWNNEQFFGPGTRLTVL.

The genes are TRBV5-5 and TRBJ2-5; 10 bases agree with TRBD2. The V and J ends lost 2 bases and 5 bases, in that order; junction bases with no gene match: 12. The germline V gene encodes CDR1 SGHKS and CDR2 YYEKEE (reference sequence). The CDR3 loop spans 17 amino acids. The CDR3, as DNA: TGTGCCAGCAGCTTCGGTGTTGGTCTAGCGGGGGAGGAGACCCAGTACTTC. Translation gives CASSFGVGLAGEETQYF.

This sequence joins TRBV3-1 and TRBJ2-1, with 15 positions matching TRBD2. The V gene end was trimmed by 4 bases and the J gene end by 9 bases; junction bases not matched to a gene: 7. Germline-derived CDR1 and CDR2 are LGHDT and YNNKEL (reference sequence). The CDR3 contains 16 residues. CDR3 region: CASSRTGTSGRSEQFF. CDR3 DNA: TGTGCCAGCAGCCGGACCGGGACTAGCGGGAGGTCTGAGCAGTTCTTC.

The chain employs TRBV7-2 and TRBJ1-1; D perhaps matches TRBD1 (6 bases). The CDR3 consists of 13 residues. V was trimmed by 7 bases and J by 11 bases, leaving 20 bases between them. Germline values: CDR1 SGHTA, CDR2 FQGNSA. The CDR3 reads CASTRMRGRDAFF. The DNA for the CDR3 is TGTGCCAGCACCCGAATGAGGGGGAGGGACGCTTTCTTT. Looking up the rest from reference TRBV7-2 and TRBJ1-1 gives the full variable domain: GAGVSQSPSNKVTEKGKDVELRCDPISGHTALYWYRQSLGQGLEFLIYFQGNSAPDKSGLPSDRFSAERTGGSVSTLTIQRTQQEDSAVYLCASTRMRGRDAFFGQGTRLTVV.

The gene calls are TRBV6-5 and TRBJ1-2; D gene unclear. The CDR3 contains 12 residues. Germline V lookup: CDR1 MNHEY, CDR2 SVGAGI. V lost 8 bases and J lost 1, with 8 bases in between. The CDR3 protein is CASWWINYGYTF. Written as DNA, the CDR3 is TGTGCCAGCTGGTGGATTAACTATGGCTACACCTTC.

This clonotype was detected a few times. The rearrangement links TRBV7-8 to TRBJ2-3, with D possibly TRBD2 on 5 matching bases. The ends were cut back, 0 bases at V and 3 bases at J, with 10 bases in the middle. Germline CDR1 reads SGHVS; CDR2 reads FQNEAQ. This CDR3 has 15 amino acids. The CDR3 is CASSLAGDFTDTQYF. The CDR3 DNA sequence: TGTGCCAGCAGCTTAGCGGGAGATTTTACAGATACGCAGTATTTT.

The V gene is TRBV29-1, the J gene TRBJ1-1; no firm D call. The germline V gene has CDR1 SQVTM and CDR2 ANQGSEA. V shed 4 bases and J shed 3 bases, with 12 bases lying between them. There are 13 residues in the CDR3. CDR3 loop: CSVARGPDTEAFF. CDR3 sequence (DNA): TGCAGCGTTGCTCGAGGGCCGGACACTGAAGCTTTCTTT.

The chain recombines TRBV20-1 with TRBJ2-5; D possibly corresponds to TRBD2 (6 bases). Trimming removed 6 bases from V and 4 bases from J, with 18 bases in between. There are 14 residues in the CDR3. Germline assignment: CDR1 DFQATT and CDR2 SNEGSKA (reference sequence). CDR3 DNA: TGCAGTGCCAGTAACGTAGGGGAGGCAGAGACCCAGTACTTC. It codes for CSASNVGEAETQYF.

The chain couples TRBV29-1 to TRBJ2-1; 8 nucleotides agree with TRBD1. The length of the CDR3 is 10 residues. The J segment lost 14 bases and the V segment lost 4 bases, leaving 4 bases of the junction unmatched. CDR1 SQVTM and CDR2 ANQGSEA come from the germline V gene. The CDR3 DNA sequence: TGCAGCGTTGGGGACAGGTGGGAGTTCTTC. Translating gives CSVGDRWEFF.

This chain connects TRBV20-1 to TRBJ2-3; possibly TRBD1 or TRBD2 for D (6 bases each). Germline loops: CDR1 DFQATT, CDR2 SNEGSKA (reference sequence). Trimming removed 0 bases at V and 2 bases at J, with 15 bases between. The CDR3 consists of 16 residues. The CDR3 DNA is TGCAGTGCTAGAGATCTGGAGGGGGGCAACACAGATACGCAGTATTTT. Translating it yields CSARDLEGGNTDTQYF.

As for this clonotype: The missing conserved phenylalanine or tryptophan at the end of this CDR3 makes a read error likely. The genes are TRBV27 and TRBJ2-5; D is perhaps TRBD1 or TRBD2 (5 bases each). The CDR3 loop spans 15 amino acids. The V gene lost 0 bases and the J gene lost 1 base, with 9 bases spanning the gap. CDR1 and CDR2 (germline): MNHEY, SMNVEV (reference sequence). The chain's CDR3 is CASSLSRGTQETQYL. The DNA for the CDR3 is TGTGCCAGCAGTTTATCGAGAGGGACCCAAGAGACCCAGTACTTG.

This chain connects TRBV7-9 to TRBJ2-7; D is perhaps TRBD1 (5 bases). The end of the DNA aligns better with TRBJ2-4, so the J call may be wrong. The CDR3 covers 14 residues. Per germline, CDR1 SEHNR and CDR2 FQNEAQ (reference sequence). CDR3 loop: CASSPPQGSNIQYF. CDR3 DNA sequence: TGTGCCAGCAGCCCCCCCCAGGGTTCGAACATTCAGTACTTC.

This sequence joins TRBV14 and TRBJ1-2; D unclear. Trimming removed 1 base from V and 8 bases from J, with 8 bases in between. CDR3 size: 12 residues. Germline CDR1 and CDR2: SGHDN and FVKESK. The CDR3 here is CASSQVDGGYTF. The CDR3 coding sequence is TGTGCCAGCAGCCAAGTTGACGGAGGCTACACCTTC.

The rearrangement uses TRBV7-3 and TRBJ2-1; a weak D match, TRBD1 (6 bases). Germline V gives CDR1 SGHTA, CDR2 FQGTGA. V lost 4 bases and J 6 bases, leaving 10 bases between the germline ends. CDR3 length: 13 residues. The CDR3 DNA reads TGTGCCAGCAGCTCTACAGGGATCAATGAGCAGTTCTTC. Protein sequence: CASSSTGINEQFF.

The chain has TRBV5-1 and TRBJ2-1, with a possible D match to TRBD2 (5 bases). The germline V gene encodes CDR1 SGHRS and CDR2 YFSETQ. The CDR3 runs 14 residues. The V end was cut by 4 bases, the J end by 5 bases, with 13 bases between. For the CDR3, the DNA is TGCGCCAGCAGCCCCTCTGGGAGACACAATGAGCAGTTCTTC. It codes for CASSPSGRHNEQFF.

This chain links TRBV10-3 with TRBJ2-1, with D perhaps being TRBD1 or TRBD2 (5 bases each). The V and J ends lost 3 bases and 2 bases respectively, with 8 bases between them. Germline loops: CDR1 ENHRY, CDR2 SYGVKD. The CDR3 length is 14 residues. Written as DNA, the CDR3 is TGTGCCATCAGTGACAGGGAGACCTACAATGAGCAGTTCTTC. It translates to CAISDRETYNEQFF.

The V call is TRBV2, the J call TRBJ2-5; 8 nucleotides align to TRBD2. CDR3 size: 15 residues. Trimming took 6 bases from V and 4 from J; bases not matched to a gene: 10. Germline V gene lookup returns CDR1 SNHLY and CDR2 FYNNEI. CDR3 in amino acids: CASSIPSGWRETQYF. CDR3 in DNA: TGTGCCAGCAGCATCCCTAGCGGGTGGCGAGAGACCCAGTACTTC. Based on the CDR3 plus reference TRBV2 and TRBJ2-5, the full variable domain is EPEVTQTPSHQVTQMGQEVILRCVPISNHLYFYWYRQILGQKVEFLVSFYNNEISEKSEIFDDQFSVERPDGSNFTLKIRSTKLEDSAMYFCASSIPSGWRETQYFGPGTRLLVL.

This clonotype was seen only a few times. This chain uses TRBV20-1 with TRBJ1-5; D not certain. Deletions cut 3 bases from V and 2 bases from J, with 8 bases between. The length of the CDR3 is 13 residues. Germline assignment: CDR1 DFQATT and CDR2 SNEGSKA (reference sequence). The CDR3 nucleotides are TGCAGTGCTAGGGTTGGGGGCAATCAGCCCCAGCATTTT. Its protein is CSARVGGNQPQHF.

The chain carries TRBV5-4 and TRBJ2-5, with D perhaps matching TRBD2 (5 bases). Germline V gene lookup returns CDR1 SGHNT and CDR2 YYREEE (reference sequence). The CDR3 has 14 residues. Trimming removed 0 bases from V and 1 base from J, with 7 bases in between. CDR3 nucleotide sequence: TGTGCCAGCAGCTTGGTGACTACCCAAGAGACCCAGTACTTC. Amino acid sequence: CASSLVTTQETQYF.

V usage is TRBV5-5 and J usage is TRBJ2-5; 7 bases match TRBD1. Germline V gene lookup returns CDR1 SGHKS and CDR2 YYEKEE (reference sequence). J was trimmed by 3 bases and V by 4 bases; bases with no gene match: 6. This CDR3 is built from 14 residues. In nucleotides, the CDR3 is TGTGCCAGCAGCAGGGGGCTAGTCGAAGAGACCCAGTACTTC. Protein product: CASSRGLVEETQYF.

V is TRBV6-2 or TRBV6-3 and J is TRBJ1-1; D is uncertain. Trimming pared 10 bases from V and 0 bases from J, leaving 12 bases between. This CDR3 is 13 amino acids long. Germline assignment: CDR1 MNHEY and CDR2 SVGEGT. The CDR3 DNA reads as TGTGCCACCGGGCGGACTATGAACACTGAAGCTTTCTTT. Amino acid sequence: CATGRTMNTEAFF.

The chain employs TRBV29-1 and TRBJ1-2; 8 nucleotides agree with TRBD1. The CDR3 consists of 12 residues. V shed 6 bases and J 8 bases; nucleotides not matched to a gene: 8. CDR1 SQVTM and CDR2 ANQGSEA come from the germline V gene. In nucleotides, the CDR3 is TGCAGCGTAGGACAGGGAGTAACGGGCTACACCTTC. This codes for CSVGQGVTGYTF.

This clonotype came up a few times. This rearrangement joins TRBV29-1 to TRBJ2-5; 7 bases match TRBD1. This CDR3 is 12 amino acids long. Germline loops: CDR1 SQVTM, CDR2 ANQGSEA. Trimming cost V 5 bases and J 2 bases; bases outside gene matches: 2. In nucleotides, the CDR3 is TGCAGCGTTCCGGACAGGCAAGAGACCCAGTACTTC. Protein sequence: CSVPDRQETQYF.

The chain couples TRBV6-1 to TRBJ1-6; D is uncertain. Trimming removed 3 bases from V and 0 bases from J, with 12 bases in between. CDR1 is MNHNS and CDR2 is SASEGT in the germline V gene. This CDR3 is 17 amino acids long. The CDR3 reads CASSDEEGSSYNSPLHF. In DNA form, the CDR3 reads TGTGCCAGCAGTGACGAAGAGGGAAGCTCCTATAATTCACCCCTCCACTTT.

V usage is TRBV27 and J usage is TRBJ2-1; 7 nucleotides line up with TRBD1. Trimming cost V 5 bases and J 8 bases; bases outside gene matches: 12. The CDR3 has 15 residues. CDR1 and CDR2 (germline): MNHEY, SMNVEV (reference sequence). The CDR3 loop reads CASSLTGAPEYEQFF. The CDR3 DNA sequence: TGTGCCAGCAGTCTAACAGGGGCCCCAGAATATGAGCAGTTCTTC.

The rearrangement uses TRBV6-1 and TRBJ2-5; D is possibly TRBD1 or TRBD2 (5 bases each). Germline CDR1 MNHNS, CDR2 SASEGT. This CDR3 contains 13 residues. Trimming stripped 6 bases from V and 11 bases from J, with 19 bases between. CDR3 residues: CASRPGRNVEQYF. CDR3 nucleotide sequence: TGTGCCAGCAGGCCGGGACGTAACGTGGAGCAGTACTTC.

The CDR3 sequence is CASSSLQGSGETQYF. CDR3 coding DNA: TGCGCCAGCAGCTCGTTACAGGGGTCTGGGGAGACCCAGTACTTC. The chain carries TRBV5-1 and TRBJ2-5; 7 positions agree with TRBD1. This CDR3 has 15 residues. The junction had 10 bases not matched to a gene; V was cut back by 3 bases and J by 5 bases. Per the germline V gene, CDR1 is SGHRS and CDR2 is YFSETQ.

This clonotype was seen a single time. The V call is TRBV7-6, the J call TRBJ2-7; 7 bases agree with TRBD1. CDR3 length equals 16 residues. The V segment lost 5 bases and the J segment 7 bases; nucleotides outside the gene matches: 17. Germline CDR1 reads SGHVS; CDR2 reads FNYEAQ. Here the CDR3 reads CASSLPTGVDSSEQYF. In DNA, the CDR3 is TGTGCCAGCAGCCTGCCTACAGGGGTGGATTCATCGGAGCAGTACTTC.

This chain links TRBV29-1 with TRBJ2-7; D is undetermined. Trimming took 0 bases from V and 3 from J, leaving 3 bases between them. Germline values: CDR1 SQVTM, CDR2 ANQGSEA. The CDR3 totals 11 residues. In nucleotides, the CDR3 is TGCAGCGTTGAAGACGACTACGAGCAGTACTTC. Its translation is CSVEDDYEQYF.

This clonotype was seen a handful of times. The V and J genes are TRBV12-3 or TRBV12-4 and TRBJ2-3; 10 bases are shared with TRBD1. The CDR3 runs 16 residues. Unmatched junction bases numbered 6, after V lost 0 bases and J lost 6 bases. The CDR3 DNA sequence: TGTGCCAGCAGTTTAGCGGGACAGGGGTTGGGGGATACGCAGTATTTT. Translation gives CASSLAGQGLGDTQYF.